These 7 T cell receptor beta chains were all obtained from the same sample, sequenced in a study of circulating CD8 cells and anti-PD-1 response in melanoma. Using roughly 14 ng of total RNA, TCR libraries were made with the QIAseq Immune Repertoire TCR panel. Each CDR3 protein is one row after TCRdb ran MiXCR on the reads. The profile shows approximately 1,300 distinct CDR3 sequences, roughly 7.2% of them singletons. From live CD3+CD8+TCRalphabeta+ cells, four PD-1 and/or TIGIT subsets were sorted. Sequencing used CD8+ T cells from PBMCs, obtained at baseline or after one month of anti-PD-1 therapy (not recorded which). These TCRs come from a human donor with melanoma.

This clonotype is deemed medium-sized (0.01 to 0.1%). The V call is TRBV27, the J call TRBJ1-3; D is ambiguous. V was shortened by 4 bases and J by 0 bases, with 10 bases between the two germline ends. The CDR3 has 15 residues. In germline, CDR1 is MNHEY, CDR2 SMNVEV (reference sequence). Here the CDR3 reads CASSSGRSSGNTIYF. CDR3 nucleotides: TGTGCCAGCAGTTCCGGACGGAGCTCTGGAAACACCATATATTTT.

This clonotype rates as medium-sized (0.01 to 0.1%). This chain uses TRBV29-1 with TRBJ1-2; possible D gene TRBD1, 6 bases. Deletions cut 3 bases from V and 5 bases from J, with 16 bases between. Germline assignment: CDR1 SQVTM and CDR2 ANQGSEA. The CDR3 runs to 14 residues. Written as DNA, the CDR3 is TGCAGCGTTGACGGTACAGAGGGGGTATATGGCTACACCTTC. Protein sequence: CSVDGTEGVYGYTF.

As to this clonotype: This sequence may be a read error, since a much larger clone differs from it by one base. The V and J genes are TRBV28 and TRBJ2-7, with TRBD2 matching 13 bases. CDR1 and CDR2 from the germline V gene are MDHEN and SYDVKM. This CDR3 has 19 residues. The CDR3 reads CASSAIPGLAGNPSYERYF. The CDR3 coding sequence is TGTGCCAGCAGCGCCATACCGGGACTAGCGGGAAATCCCTCCTACGAGCGGTACTTC.

In its sample, this clonotype ranks as medium-sized. The V call is TRBV13, the J call TRBJ2-2; D is undetermined. There are 16 residues in the CDR3. The V end lost 0 bases, the J end lost 3 bases, and 11 bases lay between the germline ends. Per germline, CDR1 PRHDT and CDR2 FYEKMQ (reference sequence). As DNA, the CDR3 is TGTGCCAGCAGCTTAGGCCTTAGGGTGCACACCGGGGAGCTGTTTTTT. This translates into CASSLGLRVHTGELFF.

Sample share makes this clonotype medium-sized (0.01 to 0.1%). CDR3 region: CASSIGQAANTEAFF. The CDR3, as DNA: TGTGCCAGTAGTATCGGACAGGCCGCGAACACTGAAGCTTTCTTT. This chain uses TRBV19 with TRBJ1-1, with 7 nucleotides matching TRBD1. The ends lost 3 bases at V and 1 base at J; junction bases unmatched: 5. The CDR3 consists of 15 residues. CDR1 is LNHDA, CDR2 SQIVND, per germline (reference sequence).

This clonotype is medium-sized (0.01 to 0.1%) within its sample. Possible read error: a much larger clone is one base away. The chain has TRBV19 and TRBJ2-1; D gene unclear. The CDR3 contains 13 residues. CDR1 and CDR2 (germline): LNHDA, SQIVND (reference sequence). CDR3 protein: CASGITGYNEQFF. The DNA of the CDR3 is TGTGCCAGTGGTATTACCGGCTACAATGAGCAGTTCTTC.

This CDR3 reads CASSTPTGSGNTIYF. DNA for the CDR3: TGTGCCAGTAGTACCCCGACAGGCTCTGGAAACACCATATATTTT. J is TRBJ1-3 and V is TRBV19; weak D call: TRBD1 (6 bases). The CDR3 has 15 residues. Between the trimmed V and J ends, which lost 4 bases and 0 bases, there was a span of 10 bases. Per the germline V gene, CDR1 is LNHDA and CDR2 is SQIVND (reference sequence).